A selection of T cell receptor beta chains follows, all from one sample in a study of T cell responses to AZD1222 COVID-19 vaccine. Profiled with immunoSEQ multiplex PCR; TCRdb holds only in-frame clones, not every one. The sample has 130,000 to 150,000 clones; around 88% are singletons. The sequencing used peripheral blood, collected on day 0 of MenACWY control vaccination. Source of these receptors: an adult in good health. Both conserved end residues are part of each CDR3. D genes are given only for firm matches. Only some rows state a clone size, as once, few, many or a class for expanded clones.

NA TRBJ1-3 TRBV30 NA CAWTLGGRRNTIYF TGTGCCTGGACTCTGGGCGGCCGCCGAAACACCATATATTTT
NA TRBJ2-7 TRBV6-1 TRBD1 CASSEASGQGGYEQYF TGTGCCAGCAGTGAGGCGTCTGGACAGGGTGGGTACGAGCAGTACTTC
NA TRBJ2-7 TRBV9 NA CASSVETSYEQYF TGTGCCAGCAGCGTAGAAACCTCCTACGAGCAGTACTTC
NA TRBJ2-5 TRBV21-1 NA CASTGTTQYF TGTGCCAGCACAGGGACGACCCAGTACTTC
NA TRBJ1-4 TRBV11-2 NA CASSTRREKLFF TGTGCCAGCAGCACGCGCAGGGAAAAACTGTTTTTT
NA TRBJ1-5 TRBV30 NA CAWSAGVDQPQHF TGTGCCTGGAGTGCCGGGGTGGATCAGCCCCAGCATTTT
NA TRBJ1-2 TRBV3-1/TRBV3-2 NA CASSQGGASGYTF TGTGCCAGCAGCCAAGGGGGGGCATCTGGCTACACCTTC
NA TRBJ2-7 TRBV3-1/TRBV3-2 TRBD2 CASSSSRTSGTVQYF TGTGCCAGCAGCTCTTCGAGGACTAGCGGGACGGTGCAGTACTTC
NA TRBJ2-7 TRBV7-9 NA CASSQIQASDEQYF TGTGCCAGCAGCCAAATCCAAGCAAGCGACGAGCAGTACTTC
NA TRBJ1-2 TRBV19 NA CASSISAGGYTF TGTGCCAGTAGTATAAGTGCGGGTGGCTACACCTTC
NA TRBJ2-7 TRBV12-5 NA CASGLVYEQYF TGTGCTAGTGGTTTGGTCTACGAGCAGTACTTC
few TRBJ2-6 TRBV23-1 NA CASSPWERTFSGANVLTF TGCGCCAGCAGTCCGTGGGAAAGAACTTTCTCTGGGGCCAACGTCCTGACTTTC
NA TRBJ1-1 TRBV6-2/TRBV6-3 NA CASSLRRVTEAFF TGTGCCAGCAGTCTTCGTCGGGTGACTGAAGCTTTCTTT
once TRBJ2-1 TRBV7-9 NA CASSPGPYNEQFF TGTGCCAGCAGCCCGGGACCCTACAATGAGCAGTTCTTC
NA TRBJ2-4 TRBV11-3 NA CASSLLAGSSDIQYF TGTGCCAGCAGCTTATTAGCAGGATCGTCGGACATTCAGTACTTC
NA TRBJ2-7 TRBV6-6 NA CASSQDTYEQYF TGTGCCAGCAGTCAAGATACCTACGAGCAGTACTTC
NA TRBJ2-1 TRBV20-1 NA CSATAVNEQFF TGCAGTGCTACTGCAGTAAATGAGCAGTTCTTC
NA TRBJ2-3 TRBV7-3 NA CASSSSGAITDTQYF TGTGCCAGCAGCTCAAGCGGCGCTATCACAGATACGCAGTATTTT
NA TRBJ1-1 TRBV19 TRBD1 CASLRDRNFGTEAFF TGTGCCAGCCTCCGGGACAGAAATTTTGGCACTGAAGCTTTCTTT
NA TRBJ1-5 TRBV27 NA CASSFIDGQPQHF TGTGCCAGCAGTTTTATCGACGGTCAGCCCCAGCATTTT
NA TRBJ2-1 TRBV7-9 NA CASSDSRGAGEQFF TGTGCCAGCAGCGATAGCAGAGGGGCAGGTGAGCAGTTCTTC
NA TRBJ2-1 TRBV28 TRBD2 CASSLHTSGGGNEQFF TGTGCCAGCAGTTTGCATACTAGCGGAGGGGGCAATGAGCAGTTCTTC
few TRBJ1-1 TRBV7-9 NA CASSSHKAPEAFF TGTGCCAGCAGCTCACATAAGGCCCCTGAAGCTTTCTTT
NA TRBJ1-4 TRBV28 NA CASGSGFANEKLFF TGTGCCAGCGGTTCAGGGTTCGCTAATGAAAAACTGTTTTTT
NA TRBJ1-1 TRBV4-1 TRBD1 CASSARQGANTEAFF TGCGCCAGCAGCGCCCGACAGGGGGCGAACACTGAAGCTTTCTTT
NA TRBJ2-2 TRBV4-3 NA CASSQVRSGELFF TGCGCCAGCAGCCAAGTTAGGAGCGGGGAGCTGTTTTTT
once TRBJ1-6 TRBV2 NA CASRDLRDSPLHF TGTGCCAGCAGAGACCTGAGGGATTCACCCCTCCACTTT
NA TRBJ2-1 TRBV20-1 NA CSAWGENEQFF TGCAGTGCCTGGGGGGAGAATGAGCAGTTCTTC
NA TRBJ1-3 TRBV18 NA CASSPPSVSGNTIYF TGTGCCAGCTCACCACCATCTGTCTCTGGAAACACCATATATTTT
NA TRBJ1-5 TRBV24-1 NA CATSEGTPNQPQHF TGTGCCACCAGTGAAGGGACGCCTAATCAGCCCCAGCATTTT
NA TRBJ2-1 TRBV24-1 NA CATSDGVSYNEQFF TGTGCCACCAGTGATGGGGTTTCCTACAATGAGCAGTTCTTC
NA TRBJ2-3 TRBV29-1 NA CSLGSTDTQYF TGCAGCCTGGGGTCCACAGATACGCAGTATTTT
NA TRBJ2-7 TRBV4-3 NA CASSARTGKYEQYF TGCGCCAGCAGCGCACGGACGGGCAAATACGAGCAGTACTTC
NA TRBJ2-1 TRBV4-1 TRBD2 CASSLTPGTSGINEQFF TGCGCCAGCAGCCTCACGCCCGGGACTAGCGGGATTAATGAGCAGTTCTTC
NA TRBJ1-1 TRBV29-1 NA CSVGWGGTEAFF TGCAGCGTTGGGTGGGGGGGGACTGAAGCTTTCTTT
NA TRBJ2-2 TRBV11-3 NA CASSPGGVSATGELFF TGTGCCAGCAGCCCTGGCGGGGTTTCGGCAACCGGGGAGCTGTTTTTT
once TRBJ2-3 TRBV9 TRBD1 CASSALGTGSTDTQYF TGTGCCAGCAGCGCCCTAGGGACAGGGAGCACAGATACGCAGTATTTT
NA TRBJ2-1 TRBV9 NA CASSVDNEQFF TGTGCCAGCAGCGTAGACAATGAGCAGTTCTTC
NA TRBJ2-7 TRBV28 TRBD2 CASSLGAGMGEQYF TGTGCCAGCAGCTTGGGAGCGGGGATGGGGGAGCAGTACTTC
NA TRBJ1-1 TRBV18 NA CASSPLLGNTEAFF TGTGCCAGCTCACCACTTCTCGGGAACACTGAAGCTTTCTTT
NA TRBJ2-3 TRBV11-3 NA CASSLGVTTDTQYF TGTGCCAGCAGCTTAGGGGTCACCACAGATACGCAGTATTTT
NA TRBJ1-2 TRBV5-8 NA CASSLLGAQGTGYTF TGTGCCAGCAGCTTGTTGGGGGCGCAGGGAACTGGCTACACCTTC
NA TRBJ2-7 TRBV30 TRBD2 CAAIGGALGEQYF TGTGCCGCGATCGGGGGGGCCCTCGGCGAGCAGTACTTC
NA TRBJ1-5 TRBV29-1 NA CSVAGGSNQPQHF TGCAGCGTTGCGGGGGGAAGTAATCAGCCCCAGCATTTT
NA TRBJ2-2 TRBV18 TRBD2 CASSPRAGVDTGELFF TGTGCCAGCTCACCACGGGCGGGAGTCGACACCGGGGAGCTGTTTTTT
NA TRBJ2-3 TRBV5-4 NA CASSLGGRGALDTQYF TGTGCCAGCAGCTTGGGGGGCCGGGGCGCCTTGGATACGCAGTATTTT
NA TRBJ2-5 TRBV21-1 NA CASSKTQYF TGTGCCAGCAGCAAGACCCAGTACTTC
NA TRBJ1-4 TRBV2 NA CASRGRGVIKKLFF TGTGCCAGCCGAGGACGAGGAGTAATCAAAAAACTGTTTTTT
NA TRBJ2-2 TRBV7-3 NA CASSYFSELGQTGELFF TGTGCCAGCAGCTATTTCTCCGAACTTGGGCAAACCGGGGAGCTGTTTTTT
NA TRBJ2-3 TRBV9 TRBD1 CASSETGSTDTQYF TGTGCCAGCAGCGAGACAGGGAGCACAGATACGCAGTATTTT
NA TRBJ2-2 TRBV6-6 NA CASSQRALGAGELFF TGTGCCAGCAGTCAGCGGGCCCTCGGGGCCGGGGAGCTGTTTTTT
NA TRBJ1-5 TRBV7-2 NA CASSGGGSNQPQHF TGTGCCAGCAGCGGGGGGGGCAGCAATCAGCCCCAGCATTTT
NA TRBJ1-4 TRBV14 NA CASSTRQLGSHEKLFF TGTGCCAGCAGCACCCGACAGTTAGGCTCTCATGAAAAACTGTTTTTT
NA TRBJ1-5 TRBV19 NA CASGSSDRLTNQPQHF TGTGCCAGTGGGTCCAGCGACAGACTAACAAATCAGCCCCAGCATTTT